A selection of T cell receptor beta chains follows, all from one sample in a study of CD8 T cells in Susac syndrome. Each CDR3 protein gets one entry after TCRdb re-called the immunoSEQ multiplex PCR reads with MiXCR. The sample has around 280,000 distinct CDR3 sequences, about 91% seen once. The sequenced sample was CD4+ T cells from PBMCs. The receptors were gathered from a human donor with multiple sclerosis. Both conserved end residues are part of each CDR3. The D gene is left open where the match is weak. A row's size may be missing; if present it is once, few, many or a size class.

abundance: -
d_gene: TRBD2
j_gene: TRBJ2-5
v_gene: TRBV7-9
CDR3nt: TGTGCCTTACGGAAGTTCGGGAGGGAGGAGACCCAGTACTTC
CDR3aa: CALRKFGREETQYF

abundance: -
d_gene: -
j_gene: TRBJ1-1
v_gene: TRBV6-5
CDR3nt: TGTGCCAGCAGCCGAAGCTACACTAACACTGAAGCTTTCTTT
CDR3aa: CASSRSYTNTEAFF

abundance: -
d_gene: TRBD2
j_gene: TRBJ2-7
v_gene: TRBV7-2
CDR3nt: TGTGCCAGCAGCTCTAGGACTAGCGCAGGTTACGAGCAGTACTTC
CDR3aa: CASSSRTSAGYEQYF

abundance: -
d_gene: -
j_gene: TRBJ2-3
v_gene: TRBV12-3/TRBV12-4
CDR3nt: TGTGCCAGCAGTTCTTGGATACGAGCAGATACGCAGTATTTT
CDR3aa: CASSSWIRADTQYF

abundance: -
d_gene: -
j_gene: TRBJ2-2
v_gene: TRBV18
CDR3nt: TGTGCCAGCTCCCGACAGGAGAACACCGGGGAGCTGTTTTTT
CDR3aa: CASSRQENTGELFF

abundance: -
d_gene: -
j_gene: TRBJ2-7
v_gene: TRBV14
CDR3nt: TGTGCCAGCAGCCAGGGGTTGCGATCCTACGAGCAGTACTTC
CDR3aa: CASSQGLRSYEQYF

abundance: -
d_gene: TRBD1
j_gene: TRBJ2-7
v_gene: TRBV29-1
CDR3nt: TGCAGCGCATCCGGGACAGCCTCCTCCTACGAGCAGTACTTC
CDR3aa: CSASGTASSYEQYF

abundance: -
d_gene: -
j_gene: TRBJ2-5
v_gene: TRBV24-1
CDR3nt: TGTGCCGCCAGTGACGCGGCCTCGACGGGGACCCAGTACTTC
CDR3aa: CAASDAASTGTQYF

abundance: -
d_gene: TRBD1
j_gene: TRBJ1-3
v_gene: TRBV30
CDR3nt: TGTGCCTCTGGACAGGGGAGAACCATATATTTT
CDR3aa: CASGQGRTIYF

abundance: -
d_gene: -
j_gene: TRBJ2-3
v_gene: TRBV7-2
CDR3nt: TGTGCCAGCAGCCACCTGAGTGACCGAGGTTTAGATACGCAGTATTTT
CDR3aa: CASSHLSDRGLDTQYF

abundance: once
d_gene: -
j_gene: TRBJ2-6
v_gene: TRBV4-1
CDR3nt: TGCGCCAGCAGCCAGGATCAGAGTGCTTCTGGGGTCAACGTCCTGACTTTC
CDR3aa: CASSQDQSASGVNVLTF

abundance: once
d_gene: TRBD2
j_gene: TRBJ2-7
v_gene: TRBV20-1
CDR3nt: TGCAGTGCTAGAGATCTAGCGGGGGGGAGGCACGAGCAGTACTTC
CDR3aa: CSARDLAGGRHEQYF

abundance: -
d_gene: -
j_gene: TRBJ1-1
v_gene: TRBV7-2
CDR3nt: TGTGCCAGCAGCTGGGACAAAGGAGTGAACACTGAAGCTTTCTTT
CDR3aa: CASSWDKGVNTEAFF

abundance: -
d_gene: -
j_gene: TRBJ1-1
v_gene: TRBV5-6
CDR3nt: TGTGCCAGCAGCTTGGCTAATCGGGGTAACACTGAAGCTTTCTTT
CDR3aa: CASSLANRGNTEAFF

abundance: -
d_gene: -
j_gene: TRBJ1-5
v_gene: TRBV12-5
CDR3nt: TGTGCTAGTGGTTTCGGCAGGTATAGCAATCAGCCCCAGCATTTT
CDR3aa: CASGFGRYSNQPQHF

abundance: few
d_gene: -
j_gene: TRBJ2-2
v_gene: TRBV30
CDR3nt: TGTGCCTGGAGTCGGAGGAACACCGGGGAGCTGTTTTTT
CDR3aa: CAWSRRNTGELFF

abundance: -
d_gene: -
j_gene: TRBJ1-1
v_gene: TRBV12-3/TRBV12-4
CDR3nt: TGTGCCAGCAGTCCGGCCCGCTCAGGGGTGGCTGAAGCTTTCTTT
CDR3aa: CASSPARSGVAEAFF

abundance: -
d_gene: -
j_gene: TRBJ2-1
v_gene: TRBV6-5
CDR3nt: TGTGCCAGCAGTTACTCGATTCTCTCGGCCCCCGTCTTC
CDR3aa: CASSYSILSAPVF

abundance: -
d_gene: -
j_gene: TRBJ2-6
v_gene: TRBV7-9
CDR3nt: TGTGCCATCGTCCCTTCGGGGGCCAACGTCCTGACTTTC
CDR3aa: CAIVPSGANVLTF

abundance: -
d_gene: TRBD1
j_gene: TRBJ1-2
v_gene: TRBV20-1
CDR3nt: TGCAGTGCTATGGACAGGGGATATGGCTACACCTTC
CDR3aa: CSAMDRGYGYTF

abundance: -
d_gene: -
j_gene: TRBJ1-2
v_gene: TRBV7-2
CDR3nt: TGTGCCAGCAGCTTATCTTCCGGGACGCAGTATGGCTACACCTTC
CDR3aa: CASSLSSGTQYGYTF

abundance: -
d_gene: TRBD2
j_gene: TRBJ2-7
v_gene: TRBV6-2/TRBV6-3
CDR3nt: TGTGCCAGCAGTTACACGCGGGGGGGCTTCAACGAGCAGTACTTC
CDR3aa: CASSYTRGGFNEQYF

abundance: -
d_gene: -
j_gene: TRBJ1-1
v_gene: TRBV7-3
CDR3nt: TGTGCCAGCAGTATAACCCAGGGGACTGAAGCTTTCTTT
CDR3aa: CASSITQGTEAFF

abundance: -
d_gene: TRBD2
j_gene: TRBJ2-3
v_gene: TRBV5-6
CDR3nt: TGTGCCAGCAGCCCGACCGGACTAGCGGGGTCAGATACGCAGTATTTT
CDR3aa: CASSPTGLAGSDTQYF

abundance: -
d_gene: TRBD1
j_gene: TRBJ1-2
v_gene: TRBV29-1
CDR3nt: TGCAGCGTCCGGACAGGGTGGGGCTATGGCTACACCTTC
CDR3aa: CSVRTGWGYGYTF

abundance: -
d_gene: -
j_gene: TRBJ1-2
v_gene: TRBV3-1
CDR3nt: TGTGCCAGCAGCCGGAAGGGGTCTAACTATGGCTACACCTTC
CDR3aa: CASSRKGSNYGYTF

abundance: -
d_gene: -
j_gene: TRBJ2-7
v_gene: TRBV30
CDR3nt: TGTGCCTGGGGGCCGGGGCCAACCTACGAGCAGTACTTC
CDR3aa: CAWGPGPTYEQYF

abundance: -
d_gene: -
j_gene: TRBJ2-2
v_gene: TRBV6-5
CDR3nt: TGTGCCAGCAGTAGGGGGGGGCCCGGGGAGCTGTTTTTT
CDR3aa: CASSRGGPGELFF

abundance: -
d_gene: TRBD1
j_gene: TRBJ1-2
v_gene: TRBV6-4
CDR3nt: TGTGCCAGCAGTGACTCGACGACAGGGAGTTATGGCTACACCTTC
CDR3aa: CASSDSTTGSYGYTF

abundance: once
d_gene: TRBD2
j_gene: TRBJ2-3
v_gene: TRBV7-3
CDR3nt: TGTGCCAGCAGCCTCCGGGGACTAGCGGGAGGGGGGGATACGCAGTATTTT
CDR3aa: CASSLRGLAGGGDTQYF

abundance: -
d_gene: -
j_gene: TRBJ2-7
v_gene: TRBV13
CDR3nt: TGTGCCAGCAGCTTGGGCAGGGCCGAGCAGTACTTC
CDR3aa: CASSLGRAEQYF